The next 2 T cell receptor beta chains were all read from a single sample in a study of PD-1 blockade in classical Hodgkin lymphoma. No patient escaped relapse after autologous stem cell transplantation, and brentuximab vedotin exposure varied. Here immunoSEQ multiplex PCR was the method, and the copy in TCRdb shows in-frame clones only, minus some. The profile shows 55,000 to 80,000 clones, more than 85% of them singletons. This specimen consisted of peripheral blood mononuclear cells (PBMCs), obtained at baseline. The receptors stem from a human donor with classical Hodgkin lymphoma.

This chain joins TRBV5-6 and TRBJ1-3; D call uncertain. V dropped 3 bases and J dropped 0 bases, with 10 bases sitting between them. The CDR3 length is 15 residues. Germline V gene sequence: CDR1 SGHDT, CDR2 YYEEEE. The CDR3 sequence is CASSSQSFSGNTIYF. Written as DNA, the CDR3 is TGTGCCAGCAGCTCCCAGTCGTTCTCTGGAAACACCATATATTTT.

The genes are TRBV7-6 and TRBJ2-5; D possibly corresponds to TRBD2 (5 bases). Germline V gene lookup returns CDR1 SGHVS and CDR2 FNYEAQ. The length of the CDR3 is 13 residues. Trimming shortened V by 3 bases and J by 4 bases, and 9 bases separated the two germline ends. CDR3 protein: CASSFSAGETQYF. In DNA form, the CDR3 reads TGTGCCAGCAGCTTCAGCGCGGGAGAGACCCAGTACTTC.